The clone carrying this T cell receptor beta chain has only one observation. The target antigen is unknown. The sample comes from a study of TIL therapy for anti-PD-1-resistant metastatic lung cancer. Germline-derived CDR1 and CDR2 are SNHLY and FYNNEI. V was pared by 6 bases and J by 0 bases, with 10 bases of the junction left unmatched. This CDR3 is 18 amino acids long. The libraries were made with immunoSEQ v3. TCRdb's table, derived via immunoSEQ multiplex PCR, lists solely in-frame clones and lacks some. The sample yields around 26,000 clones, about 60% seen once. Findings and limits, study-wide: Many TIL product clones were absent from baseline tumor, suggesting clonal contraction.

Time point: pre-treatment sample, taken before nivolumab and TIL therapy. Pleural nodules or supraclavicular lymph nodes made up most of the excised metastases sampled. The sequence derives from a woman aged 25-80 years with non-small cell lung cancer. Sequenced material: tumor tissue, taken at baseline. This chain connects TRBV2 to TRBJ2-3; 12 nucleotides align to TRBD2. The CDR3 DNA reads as TGTGCCAGCAGGACAGGACTAGCGGGAATCTCTAGCACAGATACGCAGTATTTT. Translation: CASRTGLAGISSTDTQYF.